The TCR beta chain under discussion was sequenced for a study of shared clonotypes between healthy human individuals. Regarding the study as a whole: Around 5% was the fraction of naive CD4 clonotypes found shared across several donors. Sampling was confined to blood; repertoires within tissues likely differ. Inspection by rarefaction showed sorted-subset sequencing to be incomplete despite large depth.

Comment on this clone: As yet, its antigen is unknown.

Genomic DNA from each subset was divided evenly over several immunoSEQ plates. Sequenced by immunoSEQ multiplex PCR; TCRdb stores in-frame clones only, minus some. Among about 1,500,000 clones listed, roughly 96% were seen once. The germline V and J ends were trimmed by 5 bases and 3 bases, with 14 bases remaining between them. The CDR3 runs to 14 residues. Germline CDR1 and CDR2: SNHLY and FYNNEI. This clonotype was sampled from a young man in good health. This chain joins TRBV2 and TRBJ2-7; D remains unclear. Specimen: naive CD4+ T cells sorted from blood. The subset is: CD45RA+ positively selected. CDR3 coding DNA: TGTGCCAGCAGTTTCAGCGATAGCAGCTACGAGCAGTACTTC. Protein: CASSFSDSSYEQYF. Variable domain in full (rest from reference TRBV2 and TRBJ2-7): EPEVTQTPSHQVTQMGQEVILRCVPISNHLYFYWYRQILGQKVEFLVSFYNNEISEKSEIFDDQFSVERPDGSNFTLKIRSTKLEDSAMYFCASSFSDSSYEQYFGPGTRLTVT.